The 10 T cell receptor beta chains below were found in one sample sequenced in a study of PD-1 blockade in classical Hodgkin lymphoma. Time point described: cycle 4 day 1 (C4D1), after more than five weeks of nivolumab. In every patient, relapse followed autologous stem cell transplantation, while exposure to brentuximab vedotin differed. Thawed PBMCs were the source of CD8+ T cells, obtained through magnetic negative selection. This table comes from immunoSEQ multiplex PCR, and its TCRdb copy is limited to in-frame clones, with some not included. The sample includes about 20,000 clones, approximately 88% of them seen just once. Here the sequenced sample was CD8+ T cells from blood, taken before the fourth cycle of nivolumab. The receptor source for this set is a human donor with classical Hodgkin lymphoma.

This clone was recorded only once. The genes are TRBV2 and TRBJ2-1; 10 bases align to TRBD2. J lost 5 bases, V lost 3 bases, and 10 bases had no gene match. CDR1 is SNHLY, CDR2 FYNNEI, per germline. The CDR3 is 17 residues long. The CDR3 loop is CASSDPSGGAANNEQFF. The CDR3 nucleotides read TGTGCCAGCAGTGATCCGAGCGGGGGGGCCGCGAACAATGAGCAGTTCTTC.

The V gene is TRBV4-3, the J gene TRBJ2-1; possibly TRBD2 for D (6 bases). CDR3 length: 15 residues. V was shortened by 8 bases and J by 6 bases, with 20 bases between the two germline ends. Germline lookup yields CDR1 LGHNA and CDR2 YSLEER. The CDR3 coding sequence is TGCGCCAGCCAAATATACCGGGACTCTTTCAATGAGCAGTTCTTC. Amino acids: CASQIYRDSFNEQFF.

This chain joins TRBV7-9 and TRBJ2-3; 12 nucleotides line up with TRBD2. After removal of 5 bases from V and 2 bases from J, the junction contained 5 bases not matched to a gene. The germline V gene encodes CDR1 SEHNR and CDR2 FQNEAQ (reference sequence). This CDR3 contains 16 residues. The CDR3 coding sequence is TGTGCCAGCAGCAGACTAGCGGGGGTGATCACAGATACGCAGTATTTT. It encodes CASSRLAGVITDTQYF.

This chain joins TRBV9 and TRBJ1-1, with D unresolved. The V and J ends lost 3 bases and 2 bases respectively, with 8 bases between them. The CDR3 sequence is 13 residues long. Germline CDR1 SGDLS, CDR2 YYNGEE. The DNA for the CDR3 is TGTGCCAGCAGCGCCAGTTTTAACACTGAAGCTTTCTTT. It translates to CASSASFNTEAFF. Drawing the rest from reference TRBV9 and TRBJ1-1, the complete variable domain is DSGVTQTPKHLITATGQRVTLRCSPRSGDLSVYWYQQSLDQGLQFLIQYYNGEERAKGNILERFSAQQFPDLHSELNLSSLELGDSALYFCASSASFNTEAFFGQGTRLTVV.

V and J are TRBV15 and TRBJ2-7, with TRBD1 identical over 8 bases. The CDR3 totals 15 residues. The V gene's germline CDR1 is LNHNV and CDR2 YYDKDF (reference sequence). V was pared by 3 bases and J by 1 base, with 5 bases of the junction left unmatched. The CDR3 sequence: CATSRTGTGSYEQYF. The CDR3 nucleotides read TGTGCCACCAGCAGGACCGGGACAGGTTCCTACGAGCAGTACTTC.

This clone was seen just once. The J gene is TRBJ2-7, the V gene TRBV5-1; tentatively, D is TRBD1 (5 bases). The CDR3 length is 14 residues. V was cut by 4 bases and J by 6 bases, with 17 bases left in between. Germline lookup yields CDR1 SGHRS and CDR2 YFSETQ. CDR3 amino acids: CASSADTVRGEQYF. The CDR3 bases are TGCGCCAGCAGCGCGGACACGGTAAGGGGCGAGCAGTACTTC. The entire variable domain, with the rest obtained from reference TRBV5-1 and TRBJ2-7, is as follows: KAGVTQTPRYLIKTRGQQVTLSCSPISGHRSVSWYQQTPGQGLQFLFEYFSETQRNKGNFPGRFSGRQFSNSRSEMNVSTLELGDSALYLCASSADTVRGEQYFGPGTRLTVT.

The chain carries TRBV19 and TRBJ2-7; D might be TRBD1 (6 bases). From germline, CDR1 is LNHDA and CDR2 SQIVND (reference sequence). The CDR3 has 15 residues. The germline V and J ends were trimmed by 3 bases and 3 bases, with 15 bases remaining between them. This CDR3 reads CASSMGQSMLYEQYF. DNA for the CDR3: TGTGCCAGTAGTATGGGACAAAGCATGCTCTACGAGCAGTACTTC. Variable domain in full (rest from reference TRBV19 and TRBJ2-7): DGGITQSPKYLFRKEGQNVTLSCEQNLNHDAMYWYRQDPGQGLRLIYYSQIVNDFQKGDIAEGYSVSREKKESFPLTVTSAQKNPTAFYLCASSMGQSMLYEQYFGPGTRLTVT.

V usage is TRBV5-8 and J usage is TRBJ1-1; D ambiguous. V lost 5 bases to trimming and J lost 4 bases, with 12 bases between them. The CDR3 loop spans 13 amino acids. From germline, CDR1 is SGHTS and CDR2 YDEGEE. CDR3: CASSFFSSTEAFF. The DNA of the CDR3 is TGTGCCAGCAGTTTTTTTTCATCCACTGAAGCTTTCTTT.

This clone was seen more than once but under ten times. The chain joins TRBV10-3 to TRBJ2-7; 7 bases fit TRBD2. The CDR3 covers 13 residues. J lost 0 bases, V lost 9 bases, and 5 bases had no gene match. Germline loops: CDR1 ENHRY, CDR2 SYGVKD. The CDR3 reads CAIRDYSSYEQYF. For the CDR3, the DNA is TGTGCCATTAGGGACTATAGCTCCTACGAGCAGTACTTC.

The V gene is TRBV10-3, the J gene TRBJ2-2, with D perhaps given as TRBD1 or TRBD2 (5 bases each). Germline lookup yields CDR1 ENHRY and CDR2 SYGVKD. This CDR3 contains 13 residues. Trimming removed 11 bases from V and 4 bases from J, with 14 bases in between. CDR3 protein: CAVGTALTGELFF. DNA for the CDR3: TGTGCCGTTGGGACGGCGCTCACCGGGGAGCTGTTTTTT.